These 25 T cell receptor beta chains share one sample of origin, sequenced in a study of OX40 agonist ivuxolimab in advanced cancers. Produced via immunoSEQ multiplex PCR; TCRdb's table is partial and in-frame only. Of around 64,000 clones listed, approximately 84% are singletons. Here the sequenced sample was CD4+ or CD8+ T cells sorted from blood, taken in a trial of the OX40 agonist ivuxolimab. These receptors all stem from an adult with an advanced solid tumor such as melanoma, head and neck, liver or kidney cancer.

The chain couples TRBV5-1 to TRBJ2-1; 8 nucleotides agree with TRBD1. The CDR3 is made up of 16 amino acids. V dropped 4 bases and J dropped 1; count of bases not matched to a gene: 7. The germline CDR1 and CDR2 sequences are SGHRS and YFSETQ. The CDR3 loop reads CASSGAGTGSYNEQFF. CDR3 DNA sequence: TGCGCCAGCAGCGGAGCCGGGACAGGATCCTACAATGAGCAGTTCTTC.

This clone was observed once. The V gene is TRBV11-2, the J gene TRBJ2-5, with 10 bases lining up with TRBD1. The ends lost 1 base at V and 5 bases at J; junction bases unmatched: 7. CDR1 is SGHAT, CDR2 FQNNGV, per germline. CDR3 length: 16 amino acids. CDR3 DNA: TGTGCCAGCAGCTTAGGGCCAAGGGACAGGGGTGAGACCCAGTACTTC. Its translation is CASSLGPRDRGETQYF. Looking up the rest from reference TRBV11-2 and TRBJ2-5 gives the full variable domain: EAGVAQSPRYKIIEKRQSVAFWCNPISGHATLYWYQQILGQGPKLLIQFQNNGVVDDSQLPKDRFSAERLKGVDSTLKIQPAKLEDSAVYLCASSLGPRDRGETQYFGPGTRLLVL.

The CDR3 nucleotides read TGTGCCAGCAGTCCCCAAATTTGGCAGGTTTCGGCCAAAAACATTCAGTACTTC. Amino acids: CASSPQIWQVSAKNIQYF. The chain combines TRBV27 with TRBJ2-4; D gene uncertain. There are 18 residues in the CDR3. The V gene lost 5 bases and the J gene lost 1 base, with 21 bases spanning the gap. The germline V gene encodes CDR1 MNHEY and CDR2 SMNVEV (reference sequence).

The CDR3 bases are TGTGCCAGCAGTTATCACGGACTAGCGGCCTACGAGCAGTACTTC. This sequence encodes CASSYHGLAAYEQYF. This rearrangement joins TRBV6-5 to TRBJ2-7, with 10 bases lining up with TRBD2. The CDR3 is 15 amino acids. Germline CDR1 is MNHEY and CDR2 is SVGAGI. V shed 3 bases, J shed 2 bases, and the junction held 4 bases outside the gene matches.

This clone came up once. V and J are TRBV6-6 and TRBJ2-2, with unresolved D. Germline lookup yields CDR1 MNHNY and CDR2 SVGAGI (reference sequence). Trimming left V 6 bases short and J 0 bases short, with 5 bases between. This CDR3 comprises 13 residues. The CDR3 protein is CASSSSNTGELFF. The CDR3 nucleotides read TGTGCCAGCAGCTCATCGAACACCGGGGAGCTGTTTTTT.

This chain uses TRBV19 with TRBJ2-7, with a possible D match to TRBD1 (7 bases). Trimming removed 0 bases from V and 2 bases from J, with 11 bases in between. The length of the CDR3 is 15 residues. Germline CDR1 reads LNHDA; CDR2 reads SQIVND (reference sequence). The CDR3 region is CASSIEEGAPYEQYF. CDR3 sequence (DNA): TGTGCCAGTAGTATAGAGGAGGGGGCCCCCTACGAGCAGTACTTC. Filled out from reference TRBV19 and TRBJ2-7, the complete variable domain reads DGGITQSPKYLFRKEGQNVTLSCEQNLNHDAMYWYRQDPGQGLRLIYYSQIVNDFQKGDIAEGYSVSREKKESFPLTVTSAQKNPTAFYLCASSIEEGAPYEQYFGPGTRLTVT.

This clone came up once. CDR3 protein: CASSVALIGVTGELFF. The CDR3 bases are TGTGCCAGCAGCGTAGCTCTCATAGGAGTCACCGGGGAGCTGTTTTTT. This chain connects TRBV9 to TRBJ2-2; D unclear. The V end was cut by 0 bases, the J end by 4 bases, with 13 bases between. Germline-derived CDR1 and CDR2 are SGDLS and YYNGEE. The CDR3 loop spans 16 amino acids.

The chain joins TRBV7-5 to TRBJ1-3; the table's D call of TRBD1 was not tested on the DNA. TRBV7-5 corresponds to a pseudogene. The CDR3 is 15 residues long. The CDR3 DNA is TGTGCCAGAAGCCTGGACAGAAGCTCTGGAAACACCATATATTTT. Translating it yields CARSLDRSSGNTIYF.

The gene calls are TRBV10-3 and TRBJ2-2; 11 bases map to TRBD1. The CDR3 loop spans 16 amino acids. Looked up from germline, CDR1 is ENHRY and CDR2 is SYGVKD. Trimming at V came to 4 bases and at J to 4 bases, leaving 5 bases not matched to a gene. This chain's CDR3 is CAISAGQGASTGELFF. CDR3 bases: TGTGCCATCAGTGCCGGACAGGGGGCGTCCACCGGGGAGCTGTTTTTT.

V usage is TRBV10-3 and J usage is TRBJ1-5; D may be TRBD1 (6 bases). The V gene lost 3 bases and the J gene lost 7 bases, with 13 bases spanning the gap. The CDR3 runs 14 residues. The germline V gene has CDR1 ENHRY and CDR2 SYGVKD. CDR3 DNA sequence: TGTGCCATCAGTGACCCGCAGACAGGACAGCCCCAGCATTTT. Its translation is CAISDPQTGQPQHF.

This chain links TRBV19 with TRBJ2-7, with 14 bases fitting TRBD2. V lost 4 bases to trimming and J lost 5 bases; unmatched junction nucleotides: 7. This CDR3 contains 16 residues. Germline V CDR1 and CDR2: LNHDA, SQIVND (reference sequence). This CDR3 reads CASSKGTSGSIHEQYF. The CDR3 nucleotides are TGTGCCAGTAGTAAGGGGACTAGCGGGAGTATCCACGAGCAGTACTTC.

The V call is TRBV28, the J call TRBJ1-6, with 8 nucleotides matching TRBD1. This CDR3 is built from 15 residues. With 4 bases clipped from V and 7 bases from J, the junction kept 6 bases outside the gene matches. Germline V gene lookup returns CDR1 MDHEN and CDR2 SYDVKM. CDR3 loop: CASSSYRGTNSPLHF. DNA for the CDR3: TGTGCCAGCAGTTCCTACAGGGGGACAAATTCACCCCTCCACTTT.

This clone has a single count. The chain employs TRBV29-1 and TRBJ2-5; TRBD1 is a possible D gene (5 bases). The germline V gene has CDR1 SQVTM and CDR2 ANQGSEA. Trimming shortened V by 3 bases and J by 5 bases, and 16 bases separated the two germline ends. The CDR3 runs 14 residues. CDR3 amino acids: CSVELGRARETQYF. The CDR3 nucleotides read TGCAGCGTTGAGTTAGGCAGGGCTCGCGAGACCCAGTACTTC.

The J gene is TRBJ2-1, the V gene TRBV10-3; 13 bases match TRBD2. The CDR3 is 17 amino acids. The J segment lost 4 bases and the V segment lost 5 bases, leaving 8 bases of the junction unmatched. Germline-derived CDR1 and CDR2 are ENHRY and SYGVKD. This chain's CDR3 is CAISSGLAGVKYNEQFF. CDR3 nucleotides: TGTGCCATCAGTTCCGGACTAGCGGGAGTTAAGTACAATGAGCAGTTCTTC.

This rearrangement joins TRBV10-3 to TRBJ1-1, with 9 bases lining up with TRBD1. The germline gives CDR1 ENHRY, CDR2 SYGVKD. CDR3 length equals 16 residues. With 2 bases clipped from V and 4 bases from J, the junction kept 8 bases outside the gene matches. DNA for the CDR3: TGTGCCATCAGTGAGGGAACAGGGGGCATGGGCACTGAAGCTTTCTTT. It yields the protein CAISEGTGGMGTEAFF.

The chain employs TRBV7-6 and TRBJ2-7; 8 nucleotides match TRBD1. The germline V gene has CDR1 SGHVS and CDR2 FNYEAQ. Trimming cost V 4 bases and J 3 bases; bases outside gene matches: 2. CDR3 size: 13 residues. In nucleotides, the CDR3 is TGTGCCAGCAGCTCGGGACAGGTCTACGAGCAGTACTTC. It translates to CASSSGQVYEQYF.

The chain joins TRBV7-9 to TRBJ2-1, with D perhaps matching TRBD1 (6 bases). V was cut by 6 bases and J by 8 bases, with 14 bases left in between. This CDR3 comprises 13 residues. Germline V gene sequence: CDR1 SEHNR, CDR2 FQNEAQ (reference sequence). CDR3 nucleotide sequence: TGTGCCAGCAGAGCAGGGGATACGGATGAGCAGTTCTTC. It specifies CASRAGDTDEQFF. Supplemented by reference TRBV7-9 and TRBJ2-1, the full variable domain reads DTGVSQNPRHKITKRGQNVTFRCDPISEHNRLYWYRQTLGQGPEFLTYFQNEAQLEKSRLLSDRFSAERPKGSFSTLEIQRTEQGDSAMYLCASRAGDTDEQFFGPGTRLTVL.

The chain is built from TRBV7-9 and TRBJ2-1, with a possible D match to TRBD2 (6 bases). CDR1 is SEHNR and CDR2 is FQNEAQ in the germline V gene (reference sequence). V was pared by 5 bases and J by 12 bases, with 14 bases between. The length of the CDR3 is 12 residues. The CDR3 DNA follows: TGTGCCAGCAGCCCTGGAGGGGCTGGGCAGTTCTTC. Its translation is CASSPGGAGQFF.

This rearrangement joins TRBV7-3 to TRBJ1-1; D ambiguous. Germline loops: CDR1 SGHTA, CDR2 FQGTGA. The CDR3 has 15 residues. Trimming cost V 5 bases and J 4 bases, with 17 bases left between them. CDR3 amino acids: CASSPRGGLITEAFF. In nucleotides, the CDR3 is TGTGCCAGCAGCCCCCGTGGCGGATTAATCACTGAAGCTTTCTTT.

The CDR3 sequence: CASSLRWSTDTQYF. The CDR3 nucleotides read TGCGCCAGCAGCTTGCGGTGGAGCACAGATACGCAGTATTTT. This rearrangement joins TRBV5-1 to TRBJ2-3; D remains unclear. V lost 1 base and J lost 0, with 6 bases in between. The CDR3 loop spans 14 amino acids. CDR1 SGHRS and CDR2 YFSETQ come from the germline V gene.

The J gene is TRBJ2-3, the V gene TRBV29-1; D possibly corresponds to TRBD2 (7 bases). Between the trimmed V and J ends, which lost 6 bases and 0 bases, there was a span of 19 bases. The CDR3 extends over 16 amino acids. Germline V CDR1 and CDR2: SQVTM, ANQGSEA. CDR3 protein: CSVRGGRGNSTDTQYF. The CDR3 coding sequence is TGCAGCGTCCGAGGGGGGCGGGGGAACAGCACAGATACGCAGTATTTT.

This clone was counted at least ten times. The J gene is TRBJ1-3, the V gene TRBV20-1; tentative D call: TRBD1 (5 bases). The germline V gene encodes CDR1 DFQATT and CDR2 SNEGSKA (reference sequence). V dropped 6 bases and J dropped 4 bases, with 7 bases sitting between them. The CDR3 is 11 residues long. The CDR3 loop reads CSARTGNTIYF. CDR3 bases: TGCAGTGCGAGGACAGGAAACACCATATATTTT.

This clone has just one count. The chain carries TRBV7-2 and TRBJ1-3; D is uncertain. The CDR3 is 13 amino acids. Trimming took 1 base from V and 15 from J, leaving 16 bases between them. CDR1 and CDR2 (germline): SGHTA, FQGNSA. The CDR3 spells CASSLGLSPDPYF. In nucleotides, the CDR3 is TGTGCCAGCAGCTTAGGGCTCTCACCTGACCCATATTTT.

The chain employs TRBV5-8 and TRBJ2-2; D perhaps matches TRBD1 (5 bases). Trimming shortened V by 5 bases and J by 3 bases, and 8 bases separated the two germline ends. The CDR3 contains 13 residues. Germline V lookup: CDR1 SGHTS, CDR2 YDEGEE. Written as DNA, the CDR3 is TGTGCCAGCAGAAGGGGATACACCGGGGAGCTGTTTTTT. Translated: CASRRGYTGELFF.

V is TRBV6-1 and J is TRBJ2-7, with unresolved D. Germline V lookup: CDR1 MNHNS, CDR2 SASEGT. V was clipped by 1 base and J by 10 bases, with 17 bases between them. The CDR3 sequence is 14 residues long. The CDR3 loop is CASSEEARSRAQYF. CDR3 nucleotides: TGTGCCAGCAGTGAAGAGGCCAGGTCCCGAGCTCAGTACTTC.